What follows are 5 T cell receptor beta chains derived from one specimen sequenced in a study of cytomegalovirus exposure and HLA in healthy donors. In the PCR, 60 Vbeta and 13 Jbeta primers were used. Assay used: immunoSEQ multiplex PCR; TCRdb lists only in-frame clones, some missing. Counted here are fewer than 250,000 clones, around 75% occurring once; the ten biggest clones make up approximately 0.39%. Sequencing was carried out using PBMCs. Source of these receptors: a male donor in good health and CMV-seropositive.

The rearrangement joins TRBV7-2 to TRBJ2-2; D is undetermined. Germline V gene lookup returns CDR1 SGHTA and CDR2 FQGNSA. There are 14 residues in the CDR3. Trimming removed 5 bases at V and 3 bases at J, with 10 bases between. CDR3 amino acids: CASSKDTYTGELFF. The CDR3 DNA follows: TGTGCCAGCAGCAAAGACACATACACCGGGGAGCTGTTTTTT. The complete variable domain, with remaining parts taken from reference TRBV7-2 and TRBJ2-2, reads GAGVSQSPSNKVTEKGKDVELRCDPISGHTALYWYRQSLGQGLEFLIYFQGNSAPDKSGLPSDRFSAERTGGSVSTLTIQRTQQEDSAVYLCASSKDTYTGELFFGEGSRLTVL.

The gene calls are TRBV19 and TRBJ2-7, with 9 positions matching TRBD2. Germline CDR1 LNHDA, CDR2 SQIVND (reference sequence). V lost 5 bases, J lost 3 bases, and 8 bases stayed unmatched. The length of the CDR3 is 15 residues. CDR3 sequence reads: CASSPDPSGIYEQYF. The CDR3 region has the DNA TGTGCCAGTAGTCCGGATCCTAGCGGGATCTACGAGCAGTACTTC.

This chain connects TRBV19 to TRBJ1-5, with no clear D. Trimming took 1 base from V and 7 from J, leaving 14 bases between them. The CDR3 is 15 residues long. Germline CDR1 LNHDA, CDR2 SQIVND (reference sequence). The CDR3 here is CASSIGEVPRQPQHF. The CDR3 bases are TGTGCCAGTAGTATAGGAGAGGTACCGAGACAGCCCCAGCATTTT.

This clone turned up a few times. A much larger clone differs from this one at a single base, so this may be a read error. The chain couples TRBV7-8 to TRBJ2-2, with 7 bases aligning to TRBD2. The length of the CDR3 is 15 residues. Per germline, CDR1 SGHVS and CDR2 FQNEAQ. Trimming cost V 1 base and J 1 base; bases outside gene matches: 0. The CDR3 region is CASSLGGGNTGELFF. In DNA, the CDR3 is TGTGCCAGCAGCTTAGGCGGGGGGAACACCGGGGAGCTGTTTTTT.

The genes are TRBV9 and TRBJ1-1; tentative D call: TRBD1 (5 bases). The CDR3 length is 14 residues. Per germline, CDR1 SGDLS and CDR2 YYNGEE. V lost 0 bases and J 10 bases, leaving 16 bases between the germline ends. The CDR3 loop reads CASSVGQRTMGAFF. As DNA, the CDR3 is TGTGCCAGCAGCGTAGGACAGAGAACAATGGGAGCTTTCTTT.